This T cell receptor (beta chain) was identified during a study of CD8+CD57+ T cells in acquired aplastic anemia. Notes on the study in general: Any difference that existed in CD8+ Simpson's diversity between patients and controls was not significant.

Comment on this clonotype: What it recognizes is unknown. The junction departs from the called germline gene at one end, perhaps through a read error.

TCR beta VDJ and CDR3 profiles were obtained from a genomic DNA template. TCRdb itself ran the reads through MiXCR, one entry per CDR3 protein. The sample holds 150,000 to 200,000 distinct CDR3 sequences, 50% to 75% seen once. Sequencing used sorted CD4+, CD8+, or CD8+CD57+ T cells (not recorded which) from PBMCs. The receptor's source is a human donor in good health.

CDR3 sequence reads: CASTLAGGETQYF. DNA of the CDR3: TGTGCCAGCACCTTAGCGGGGGGTGAGACCCAGTACTTC. The chain couples TRBV7-9 to TRBJ2-5, with TRBD2 matching over 10 bases. The CDR3 is 13 residues long. Germline-derived CDR1 and CDR2 are SEHNR and FQNEAQ (reference sequence).